The rows below give T cell receptor beta chains drawn from one sample of a study of T cell repertoires in ileal Crohn's disease. This table comes from immunoSEQ multiplex PCR, and its TCRdb copy is limited to in-frame clones, with some not included. The data show 1,700 or so clones, roughly nine tenths seen once. The source material was ileal tissue. Source of these receptors: an adult with Crohn's disease. CDR3s include the opening cysteine and the closing phenylalanine or tryptophan. D genes are given only for firm matches. Clone size is not always given. Where it is, it says once, few, many or a class for expanded clones.

>NA|TRBJ2-5|TRBV6-5|NA
CASSYSGPRVGETQYF
TGTGCCAGCAGTTACTCAGGCCCACGTGTAGGAGAGACCCAGTACTTC
>NA|TRBJ1-2|TRBV25-1|NA
CASSPTEIYGYTF
TGTGCCAGCAGTCCCACCGAAATCTATGGCTACACCTTC
>TRBD2|TRBJ2-1|TRBV6-1|NA
CASSGDSGRVKFF
TGTGCCAGCAGTGGGGATAGCGGGAGAGTTAAGTTCTTC
>NA|TRBJ1-5|TRBV27|NA
CASSLSIVGGQPQHF
TGTGCCAGCAGTTTATCGATAGTAGGTGGTCAGCCCCAGCATTTT
>NA|TRBJ2-7|TRBV9|NA
CASSVGVAPSYEQYF
TGTGCCAGCAGCGTAGGGGTAGCGCCTTCCTACGAGCAGTACTTC
>NA|TRBJ2-3|TRBV5-1|few
CASSLGRGEDTQYF
TGCGCCAGCAGCTTGGGTAGGGGAGAAGATACGCAGTATTTT
>NA|TRBJ1-6|TRBV2|NA
CASSSSYNSPLHF
TGTGCCAGCAGCAGCTCCTATAATTCACCCCTCCACTTT
>TRBD2|TRBJ2-3|TRBV5-4|NA
CASSFRGGGAGADTQYF
TGTGCCAGCAGCTTCCGGGGAGGCGGGGCGGGGGCAGATACGCAGTATTTT
>NA|TRBJ1-4|TRBV9|NA
CASSVGQRLEKLFF
TGTGCCAGCAGCGTAGGTCAGAGACTAGAAAAACTGTTTTTT
>TRBD2|TRBJ2-3|TRBV5-1|NA
CASSPGTSGSLPTDTQYF
TGCGCCAGCAGCCCCGGGACTAGCGGGAGTCTCCCCACAGATACGCAGTATTTT
>TRBD1|TRBJ1-5|TRBV19|NA
CASSIPGQGTQPQHF
TGTGCCAGTAGTATTCCGGGACAGGGAACTCAGCCCCAGCATTTT
>TRBD1|TRBJ1-2|TRBV27|NA
CASSLLPDRGNGYTF
TGTGCCAGCAGTTTACTCCCGGACAGGGGAAATGGCTACACCTTC
>NA|TRBJ2-2|TRBV5-1|few
CASGIDSDTGELFF
TGCGCCAGCGGAATAGACAGTGACACCGGGGAGCTGTTTTTT
>NA|TRBJ1-5|TRBV2|NA
CASSEMSGRGQPQHF
TGTGCCAGCAGTGAAATGTCCGGGAGAGGCCAGCCCCAGCATTTT
>TRBD2|TRBJ2-1|TRBV4-2|NA
CASSQDGTSGYNEQFF
TGTGCCAGCAGCCAAGATGGGACTAGCGGGTACAATGAGCAGTTCTTC
>TRBD2|TRBJ2-7|TRBV28|NA
CASLSGGRGPYYEQYF
TGTGCCAGCCTTTCGGGAGGTAGGGGCCCCTACTACGAGCAGTACTTC
>TRBD1|TRBJ2-7|TRBV6-1|NA
CASSVVGQGAGSYEQYF
TGTGCCAGCAGTGTGGTGGGCCAGGGGGCAGGATCCTACGAGCAGTACTTC
>TRBD1|TRBJ2-3|TRBV6-1|once
CASSEAWDRGQYF
TGTGCCAGCAGTGAAGCGTGGGACAGGGGGCAGTATTTT
>NA|TRBJ2-3|TRBV11-1|NA
CASSSPARVRTDTQYF
TGTGCCAGCAGCTCCCCAGCGAGGGTACGCACAGATACGCAGTATTTT
>TRBD1|TRBJ2-1|TRBV5-4|NA
CASSLGGQGAYNEQFF
TGTGCCAGCAGCTTGGGGGGACAGGGGGCTTACAATGAGCAGTTCTTC
>TRBD1|TRBJ1-5|TRBV2|NA
CASSVSGQLNQPQHF
TGTGCCAGCAGTGTATCGGGACAGTTGAATCAGCCCCAGCATTTT
>NA|TRBJ1-1|TRBV6-5|NA
CASSQIAGNTEAFF
TGTGCCAGCAGTCAAATAGCAGGGAACACTGAAGCTTTCTTT
>NA|TRBJ1-5|TRBV9|NA
CASSAGGGSNQPQHF
TGTGCCAGCAGCGCGGGGGGGGGAAGCAATCAGCCCCAGCATTTT
>NA|TRBJ1-5|TRBV7-2|NA
CASSPKGGSNQPQHF
TGTGCCAGCAGCCCCAAGGGAGGGAGCAATCAGCCCCAGCATTTT
>TRBD2|TRBJ2-5|TRBV10-3|NA
CASGGDEETQYF
TGTGCCTCGGGGGGGGACGAAGAGACCCAGTACTTC
>NA|TRBJ1-1|TRBV30|NA
CAWHRNTEAFF
TGTGCCTGGCACCGAAACACTGAAGCTTTCTTT
>NA|TRBJ1-2|TRBV28|few
CASSSETGRYGYTF
TGTGCCAGCAGTTCTGAGACAGGCCGTTATGGCTACACCTTC
>NA|TRBJ2-5|TRBV10-1|NA
CASQGPGGTQYF
TGCGCCAGCCAGGGTCCTGGGGGGACCCAGTACTTC
>TRBD1|TRBJ2-2|TRBV7-2|NA
CASSRGGQVNTGELFF
TGTGCCAGCAGCAGAGGGGGACAGGTGAACACCGGGGAGCTGTTTTTT
>NA|TRBJ1-2|TRBV6-5|NA
CASSQWGQYGYTF
TGTGCCAGCAGTCAATGGGGGCAGTATGGCTACACCTTC
>NA|TRBJ2-3|TRBV2|NA
CASSVLRTDTQYF
TGTGCCAGCAGTGTCTTGCGGACAGATACGCAGTATTTT
>NA|TRBJ1-5|TRBV30|few
CAWSVQGYGGGNQPQHF
TGTGCCTGGAGTGTACAAGGGTACGGCGGGGGCAATCAGCCCCAGCATTTT
>TRBD1|TRBJ2-1|TRBV11-3|NA
CASSLEQGAVYNEQFF
TGTGCCAGCAGCTTAGAGCAGGGGGCCGTTTACAATGAGCAGTTCTTC
>TRBD2|TRBJ2-3|TRBV7-2|NA
CASSLIAGAGDTQYF
TGTGCCAGCAGCCTCATAGCGGGGGCGGGGGATACGCAGTATTTT
>TRBD2|TRBJ2-3|TRBV28|NA
CASSSLAGAIDTQYF
TGTGCCAGCAGCTCACTAGCGGGAGCGATCGATACGCAGTATTTT
>NA|TRBJ1-4|TRBV2|NA
CASDQVEQATNEKLFF
TGTGCCAGCGACCAAGTGGAACAAGCAACTAATGAAAAACTGTTTTTT
>TRBD2|TRBJ2-1|TRBV7-3|few
CASSEGLAGNNEQFF
TGTGCCAGCAGCGAGGGACTAGCGGGGAACAATGAGCAGTTCTTC
>NA|TRBJ2-3|TRBV11-2|NA
CASSSGGGGAREDTQYF
TGTGCCAGCAGTTCAGGGGGCGGGGGGGCCCGTGAAGATACGCAGTATTTT
>TRBD2|TRBJ2-1|TRBV6-5|NA
CASSPLAGQQFF
TGTGCCAGCAGTCCTCTAGCGGGGCAACAGTTCTTC
>NA|TRBJ1-5|TRBV28|NA
CASAGGIQPQHF
TGTGCCAGCGCGGGGGGGATTCAGCCCCAGCATTTT
>NA|TRBJ1-1|TRBV28|NA
CAIRDPSTEAFF
TGTGCCATCCGGGACCCCTCCACTGAAGCTTTCTTT
>TRBD1|TRBJ2-7|TRBV5-4|NA
CASSRQGYEQYF
TGTGCCAGCAGCCGACAGGGTTACGAGCAGTACTTC
>NA|TRBJ2-2|TRBV6-1|NA
CASRGGTNTGELFF
TGTGCCAGCAGGGGCGGCACGAACACCGGGGAGCTGTTTTTT
>TRBD2|TRBJ2-1|TRBV6-4|NA
CASRLPLAGGGRNEQFF
TGTGCCAGCAGATTACCACTAGCGGGAGGAGGTAGGAATGAGCAGTTCTTC
>NA|TRBJ2-7|TRBV6-6|NA
CASTTGESRGDEQYF
TGTGCCAGCACCACGGGGGAATCACGCGGGGACGAGCAGTACTTC
>NA|TRBJ2-7|TRBV2|NA
CASSVGGYEQYF
TGTGCCAGCAGTGTTGGGGGCTACGAGCAGTACTTC
>NA|TRBJ2-1|TRBV6-5|NA
CASNPLGGTNEQFF
TGTGCCAGCAACCCACTAGGGGGTACCAATGAGCAGTTCTTC
>TRBD2|TRBJ2-2|TRBV2|once
CASSGDYTGELFF
TGTGCCAGTAGCGGGGACTACACCGGGGAGCTGTTTTTT
>NA|TRBJ1-1|TRBV2|NA
CASSAPVEAFF
TGTGCCAGCAGTGCCCCCGTTGAAGCTTTCTTT
>NA|TRBJ2-2|TRBV28|NA
CASSFPHLGTGELFF
TGTGCCAGCAGTTTTCCGCACTTGGGGACCGGGGAGCTGTTTTTT
>NA|TRBJ2-5|TRBV7-3|few
CASSSGGSQETQYF
TGTGCCAGCAGCTCCGGGGGCTCCCAAGAGACCCAGTACTTC
>NA|TRBJ1-1|TRBV10-3|NA
CATGTSWETEAFF
TGTGCCACCGGGACCTCATGGGAGACTGAAGCTTTCTTT